The table lists the clone carrying this T cell receptor (beta chain) with many counts. Its cognate antigen is unknown. This entry is derived from a study of early T cells in non-severe SARS-CoV-2 infection. At the level of the study: Unpaired chains resulted from sequencing bulk RNA of unsorted whole blood. General study points: A preference for anti-spike CD8 responses marked VDJdb matching, which missed private and CD4 specificities.

TCRdb reprocessed the 5' RACE reads via MiXCR and lists one record per CDR3 protein. The sample records approximately 43,000 distinct CDR3 sequences, less than 8.5% being singletons. Germline CDR1 is ENHRY and CDR2 is SYGVKD. This CDR3 is built from 16 residues. V was clipped by 3 bases and J by 2 bases; unmatched bases: 4. V and J are TRBV10-3 and TRBJ2-6; TRBD1 matches at 7 bases. The sample taken for sequencing was whole blood. This sequence was found in an adult who was a healthcare worker with PCR-confirmed SARS-CoV-2 infection or an uninfected control (not recorded which). The DNA for the CDR3 is TGTGCCATCAGTGACGACAGGGAACCTGGGGCCAACGTCCTGACTTTC. As protein: CAISDDREPGANVLTF.